This TCR beta chain was identified during a study of T cell changes during pregnancy in multiple sclerosis. The germline gives CDR1 SGDLS, CDR2 YYNGEE. Losses at the gene ends were 2 bases for V and 4 bases for J; bases not matched to a gene: 5. CDR3 size: 14 residues. Some clones are missing from TCRdb's copy, which holds only in-frame ones; the method was immunoSEQ multiplex PCR. The table has around 100,000 clones, over 85% seen once. The gene calls are TRBV9 and TRBJ2-5; TRBD2 agrees at 7 bases. This TCR came from a female donor with multiple sclerosis, enrolled in a pregnancy study. The starting material was peripheral blood, obtained in the second trimester of pregnancy. The CDR3 sequence is CASSVGSGGETQYF. In DNA, the CDR3 is TGTGCCAGCAGCGTCGGGTCGGGAGGAGAGACCCAGTACTTC.